This TCR beta chain was obtained from a study of cytomegalovirus exposure and HLA in healthy donors. Study outcomes and limitations: Later on, analysis showed that most CMV-associated TCR beta chains appeared to be HLA-restricted. Among TCR beta chains, those listed as cytomegalovirus-associated numbered more than 150. In an earlier analysis, about 90% or about 30%: the productive usage of most TCR beta V segments. There were some public TCRs occurring in many donors, but most TCR sequences were rare.

Primers for the PCR totalled 60 Vbeta and 13 Jbeta. Only in-frame clones appear in the TCRdb table, and some are missing; sequencing was by immunoSEQ multiplex PCR. The table records 110,000 or so clones, 60% to 85% of them present only once. The V gene's germline CDR1 is LGHNA and CDR2 YSLEER. Trimming left V 0 bases short and J 3 bases short, with 9 bases between. The CDR3 length is 15 residues. Turning to this clone: Its antigen is currently unknown.

The clonotype comes from a female donor in good health and CMV-seronegative. The sample was PBMCs. J is TRBJ1-3 and V is TRBV4-3; no definite D call. CDR3 bases: TGCGCCAGCAGCCAAGACAAGACACTTGGAAACACCATATATTTT. This gives the protein CASSQDKTLGNTIYF.